Below are 17 T cell receptor beta chains sequenced from a single sample in a study of cytomegalovirus exposure and HLA in healthy donors. PCR was performed using 60 Vbeta and 13 Jbeta primers. Libraries were prepared by immunoSEQ multiplex PCR; TCRdb keeps only in-frame clonotypes and omits some of them. The sample shows 140,000 to 150,000 clones, 76% of them seen only once. Sequencing was carried out using PBMCs. All receptors come from a man aged 35 to 55 in good health and CMV-seronegative.

CDR3 amino acids: CASSFNRALTYEQYF. Here the CDR3 DNA reads TGCGCCAGCAGCTTTAACAGGGCCCTTACCTACGAGCAGTACTTC. The rearrangement links TRBV5-1 to TRBJ2-7, with D possibly TRBD1 on 6 matching bases. The CDR3 sequence is 15 residues long. V was trimmed by 2 bases and J by 2 bases, leaving 14 bases between them. CDR1 and CDR2 (germline): SGHRS, YFSETQ.

This clone has a single count. J is TRBJ2-7 and V is TRBV27; 9 bases match TRBD2. The CDR3 spans 16 residues. Germline CDR1 MNHEY, CDR2 SMNVEV (reference sequence). V lost 2 bases to trimming and J lost 1 base; unmatched junction nucleotides: 6. The CDR3 nucleotides are TGTGCCAGCAGTTTAGGCTGGCTAGCGGGATCCTACGAGCAGTACTTC. Amino acid sequence: CASSLGWLAGSYEQYF.

The chain joins TRBV18 to TRBJ1-5; D unclear. The V end was cut by 6 bases, the J end by 5 bases, with 11 bases between. The CDR3 loop spans 13 amino acids. The germline V gene encodes CDR1 KGHSH and CDR2 LQKENI. The CDR3 nucleotides are TGTGCCAGCTCCCCGACACTCGATCAGCCCCAGCATTTT. It yields the protein CASSPTLDQPQHF.

This clone was observed a handful of times. The chain employs TRBV28 and TRBJ2-7; the D gene is possibly TRBD1 (6 bases). The CDR3 runs 14 residues. Per germline, CDR1 MDHEN and CDR2 SYDVKM. The V end was cut by 6 bases, the J end by 6 bases, with 18 bases between. CDR3 sequence reads: CASRIQGNSGEQYF. The CDR3 DNA is TGTGCCAGCAGGATACAGGGAAACTCCGGCGAGCAGTACTTC.

The genes are TRBV7-9 and TRBJ2-1, with D perhaps matching TRBD2 (6 bases). From germline, CDR1 is SEHNR and CDR2 FQNEAQ (reference sequence). The CDR3 totals 18 residues. V gave up 1 base and J gave up 8 bases, with 24 bases separating them. In DNA, the CDR3 is TGTGCCAGCAGCTTAGTGGTAGGGAGGTTCGGGCCGAGCTATGAGCAGTTCTTC. This encodes CASSLVVGRFGPSYEQFF.

The chain has TRBV19 and TRBJ2-1; 7 nucleotides match TRBD2. The CDR3 spans 17 residues. The germline V gene encodes CDR1 LNHDA and CDR2 SQIVND (reference sequence). V lost 2 bases to trimming and J lost 6 bases; unmatched junction nucleotides: 13. CDR3 residues: CASSIKIRAGVANEQFF. CDR3 in DNA: TGTGCCAGTAGTATAAAGATTCGGGCGGGGGTGGCCAATGAGCAGTTCTTC.

CDR3 DNA: TGTGCCAGCAGCGTAGGGGGACAGACCTACGAGCAGTACTTC. Translated: CASSVGGQTYEQYF. The chain uses TRBV9 and TRBJ2-7, with TRBD1 identical over 7 bases. This CDR3 region has 14 residues. The J segment lost 2 bases and the V segment lost 0 bases, leaving 2 bases of the junction unmatched. In germline, CDR1 is SGDLS, CDR2 YYNGEE.

The genes are TRBV4-1 and TRBJ2-3; tentatively, D is TRBD1 (6 bases). The CDR3 loop spans 15 amino acids. Germline V CDR1 and CDR2: MGHRA, YSYEKL. Trimming removed 5 bases at V and 2 bases at J, with 14 bases between. The CDR3, as DNA: TGCGCCAGCAGCGACAGGAGCAGCTACACAGATACGCAGTATTTT. Protein: CASSDRSSYTDTQYF.

This clone was counted a few times. This chain connects TRBV19 to TRBJ2-7; perhaps TRBD2 as D (6 bases). This CDR3 spans 14 amino acids. V lost 6 bases and J lost 3, with 15 bases in between. Germline CDR1 LNHDA, CDR2 SQIVND (reference sequence). This chain's CDR3 is CASSLSGTFYEQYF. CDR3 in DNA: TGTGCCAGTAGCCTTAGCGGAACCTTCTACGAGCAGTACTTC.

The V call is TRBV28, the J call TRBJ1-2, with a tentative D call TRBD1 (5 bases). The CDR3 consists of 15 residues. CDR1 is MDHEN and CDR2 is SYDVKM in the germline V gene. The V end was cut by 10 bases, the J end by 2 bases, with 20 bases between. The CDR3 DNA follows: TGTGCCACCATGCCGACAAGGGGCGTAAACTATGGCTACACCTTC. It codes for CATMPTRGVNYGYTF.

This rearrangement joins TRBV13 to TRBJ2-5; the D is unclear. The V end lost 0 bases, the J end lost 2 bases, and 4 bases lay between the germline ends. The CDR3 sequence is 13 residues long. The V gene's germline CDR1 is PRHDT and CDR2 FYEKMQ (reference sequence). The CDR3 sequence: CASSLGSQETQYF. The CDR3, as DNA: TGTGCCAGCAGCTTAGGCAGTCAAGAGACCCAGTACTTC.

The J gene is TRBJ1-3, the V gene TRBV7-8; tentatively, D is TRBD1 (5 bases). The CDR3 is 17 amino acids. Germline CDR1 and CDR2: SGHVS and FQNEAQ. V lost 2 bases to trimming and J lost 2 bases, with 16 bases between them. CDR3: CASSLPQGSSPGNTIYF. CDR3 in DNA: TGTGCCAGCAGCTTACCGCAGGGATCGAGCCCTGGAAACACCATATATTTT.

This chain uses TRBV11-2 with TRBJ2-5; D is perhaps TRBD2 (7 bases). V lost 3 bases and J 5 bases, leaving 13 bases between the germline ends. The CDR3 consists of 14 residues. Germline CDR1 SGHAT, CDR2 FQNNGV. As DNA, the CDR3 is TGTGCCAGCAGCTTCTCGGGGGGCCCCGAGACCCAGTACTTC. Residues: CASSFSGGPETQYF.

The J gene is TRBJ1-5, the V gene TRBV6-1; D call uncertain. The CDR3 consists of 17 residues. Germline V gene lookup returns CDR1 MNHNS and CDR2 SASEGT. Between the trimmed V and J ends, which lost 1 base and 1 base, there was a span of 14 bases. The CDR3 loop reads CASSEVGKGGSNQPQHF. For the CDR3, the DNA is TGTGCCAGCAGTGAAGTAGGGAAGGGAGGGAGCAATCAGCCCCAGCATTTT.

This rearrangement joins TRBV6-5 to TRBJ1-2; 8 nucleotides align to TRBD1. Germline V gives CDR1 MNHEY, CDR2 SVGAGI. The trim removed 4 bases at V and 4 bases at J, leaving 8 bases unmatched. The CDR3 spans 15 residues. This chain's CDR3 is CASSWTSGGSYGYTF. Written as DNA, the CDR3 is TGTGCCAGCAGTTGGACATCAGGGGGCAGCTATGGCTACACCTTC.

The chain is built from TRBV28 and TRBJ2-7; 8 bases align to TRBD1. The CDR3 has 14 residues. Germline CDR1 and CDR2: MDHEN and SYDVKM. The V segment lost 0 bases and the J segment 3 bases; nucleotides outside the gene matches: 1. The CDR3 is CASSLWGQVYEQYF. The DNA of the CDR3 is TGTGCCAGCAGTTTATGGGGACAGGTCTACGAGCAGTACTTC. Looking up the rest from reference TRBV28 and TRBJ2-7 gives the full variable domain: DVKVTQSSRYLVKRTGEKVFLECVQDMDHENMFWYRQDPGLGLRLIYFSYDVKMKEKGDIPEGYSVSREKKERFSLILESASTNQTSMYLCASSLWGQVYEQYFGPGTRLTVT.

The chain is built from TRBV4-1 and TRBJ1-3; the D is unclear. The V end lost 1 base, the J end lost 4 bases, and 11 bases lay between the germline ends. In germline, CDR1 is MGHRA, CDR2 YSYEKL. The CDR3 covers 15 residues. The CDR3: CASSQVRDAGNTIYF. The CDR3 DNA follows: TGCGCCAGCAGCCAAGTGAGGGATGCCGGAAACACCATATATTTT.